This T cell receptor beta chain emerged from a study of cytomegalovirus exposure and HLA in healthy donors. The PCR had 60 Vbeta and 13 Jbeta primers. TCRdb's table, derived via immunoSEQ multiplex PCR, lists solely in-frame clones and lacks some. Of about 180,000 clones in the sample, 80% were seen once. Worth noting for this clone: No antigen is known for it.

Findings and limits, study-wide: Confirmation in vitro established that three CMV-associated chains were specific for CMV antigens.

Germline loops: CDR1 MNHEY, CDR2 SVGAGI. Trimming at V came to 6 bases and at J to 2 bases, leaving 4 bases not matched to a gene. This CDR3 region has 14 residues. The gene calls are TRBV6-5 and TRBJ2-7; 10 positions match TRBD2. This TCR derives from a man under 40 in good health and CMV-seropositive. The sample comprised PBMCs. Here the CDR3 DNA reads TGTGCCAGCAGGGAAACTAGCGGGGCCTACGAGCAGTACTTC. This gives the protein CASRETSGAYEQYF.